Described below is a single TCR beta chain sequence and its context. Its cognate antigen is unknown. The entry originates in a study of T cell responses to AZD1222 COVID-19 vaccine. The study, taken as a whole, reports: Females made up more of the donors, who were largely white British, and clonal diversity may have come out too low.

The repertoire was sequenced with immunoSEQ multiplex PCR; TCRdb's copy has only in-frame clones and lacks some. The sample records under 150,000 clones, 85% to 90% being singletons. Germline V gives CDR1 SQVTM, CDR2 ANQGSEA. The V segment lost 5 bases and the J segment 0 bases; nucleotides outside the gene matches: 18. The CDR3 is made up of 20 amino acids. The chain recombines TRBV29-1 with TRBJ1-6; 8 nucleotides agree with TRBD1. Source: peripheral blood, taken 28 days after the second AZD1222 dose. The clonotype originates from an adult who received the AZD1222 COVID-19 vaccine. CDR3 sequence: CSVNQEPPGQASSYNSPLHF. The CDR3 DNA sequence: TGCAGCGTTAATCAGGAACCTCCGGGACAGGCAAGCTCCTATAATTCACCCCTCCACTTT.